Listed here are 13 T cell receptor beta chains from one sample, sequenced in a study of identical twins. TCRdb passed the 5' RACE reads through MiXCR, listing each CDR3 protein once. The sample lists 1.5 million to 2 million distinct CDR3 sequences; about 30% were seen once. Material for sequencing was cord blood. The receptors originated from a newborn girl in good health.

The CDR3 nucleotides are TGTGCCAGCAGCTTAGAAGCCCTAACTGAAGCTTTCTTT. Translating gives CASSLEALTEAFF. This rearrangement joins TRBV7-6 to TRBJ1-1; D ambiguous. Looked up from germline, CDR1 is SGHVS and CDR2 is FNYEAQ. The CDR3 is made up of 13 amino acids. With 1 base removed from V and 5 bases from J, the gap between germline ends came to 8 bases.

This clonotype showed up just a few times. This sequence joins TRBV9 and TRBJ1-2, with a tentative D call TRBD1 (6 bases). The CDR3 covers 14 residues. V dropped 0 bases and J dropped 4 bases, with 10 bases sitting between them. CDR1 and CDR2 from the germline V gene are SGDLS and YYNGEE. CDR3 nucleotides: TGTGCCAGCAGCGTAGTTAGGGGGGGCTATGGCTACACCTTC. Translation gives CASSVVRGGYGYTF. Complete variable domain (other parts from reference TRBV9 and TRBJ1-2): DSGVTQTPKHLITATGQRVTLRCSPRSGDLSVYWYQQSLDQGLQFLIQYYNGEERAKGNILERFSAQQFPDLHSELNLSSLELGDSALYFCASSVVRGGYGYTFGSGTRLTVV.

This clonotype was seen more than once but under ten times. The chain has TRBV29-1 and TRBJ1-2, with TRBD1 as a possible D gene (5 bases). CDR1 SQVTM and CDR2 ANQGSEA come from the germline V gene. V lost 5 bases and J lost 3, with 13 bases in between. This CDR3 is 13 amino acids long. CDR3 sequence (DNA): TGCAGCGTTAAAGGGGCGCATGACTATGGCTACACCTTC. Translated: CSVKGAHDYGYTF. The full variable domain, rest sourced from reference TRBV29-1 and TRBJ1-2, is SAVISQKPSRDICQRGTSLTIQCQVDSQVTMMFWYRQQPGQSLTLIATANQGSEATYESGFVIDKFPISRPNLTFSTLTVSNMSPEDSSIYLCSVKGAHDYGYTFGSGTRLTVV.

This chain joins TRBV29-1 and TRBJ1-3; tentative D call: TRBD1 (6 bases). The CDR3 loop spans 13 amino acids. CDR1 and CDR2 from the germline V gene are SQVTM and ANQGSEA. The V gene lost 8 bases and the J gene lost 2 bases, with 13 bases spanning the gap. The CDR3 sequence: CSMREGAGNTIYF. CDR3 nucleotides: TGCAGCATGAGGGAGGGGGCTGGAAACACCATATATTTT.

In this sample, this clonotype turned up many times. V gene TRBV27 combines with J gene TRBJ2-7, with D unclear. CDR1 and CDR2 (germline): MNHEY, SMNVEV (reference sequence). The CDR3 has 15 residues. The ends were cut back, 2 bases at V and 4 bases at J, with 15 bases in the middle. CDR3 sequence: CASSLRPSRPYEQYF. In DNA, the CDR3 is TGTGCCAGCAGTTTAAGGCCTAGTCGCCCGTACGAGCAGTACTTC.

V gene TRBV20-1 combines with J gene TRBJ1-1; D remains unclear. The germline CDR1 and CDR2 sequences are DFQATT and SNEGSKA (reference sequence). The CDR3 consists of 14 residues. The germline V and J ends were trimmed by 0 bases and 1 base, with 9 bases remaining between them. The CDR3 is CSAREGAKNTEAFF. CDR3 nucleotides: TGCAGTGCTAGAGAGGGTGCGAAGAACACTGAAGCTTTCTTT.

This clonotype was counted a few times. V usage is TRBV20-1 and J usage is TRBJ1-1, with TRBD1 identical over 12 bases. The CDR3 covers 13 residues. The V gene's germline CDR1 is DFQATT and CDR2 SNEGSKA (reference sequence). The V and J ends lost 5 bases and 4 bases, in that order; junction bases with no gene match: 2. DNA for the CDR3: TGCAGTGCTTCGGGACAGGGGGCCACTGAAGCTTTCTTT. This codes for CSASGQGATEAFF.

This clonotype was observed a single time. The chain links TRBV3-1 to TRBJ2-5; maybe TRBD2 (5 bases). TRBJ2-7 explains the end of the DNA better; the J call may be wrong. The CDR3 spans 14 residues. Germline CDR1 and CDR2: LGHDT and YNNKEL (reference sequence). The CDR3 here is CASSQAGLFYEQYF. The CDR3 DNA follows: TGTGCCAGCAGCCAAGCAGGACTGTTCTACGAGCAGTACTTC.

The sample holds a few counts of this clonotype. The rearrangement joins TRBV3-1 to TRBJ2-4, with 7 nucleotides matching TRBD1. This CDR3 is built from 16 residues. Per germline, CDR1 LGHDT and CDR2 YNNKEL (reference sequence). J was trimmed by 0 bases and V by 1 base; bases with no gene match: 3. CDR3 nucleotides: TGTGCCAGCAGCCAAGGGCAGGGGGTAGCCAAAAACATTCAGTACTTC. It translates to CASSQGQGVAKNIQYF. Variable domain in full (rest from reference TRBV3-1 and TRBJ2-4): DTAVSQTPKYLVTQMGNDKSIKCEQNLGHDTMYWYKQDSKKFLKIMFSYNNKELIINETVPNRFSPKSPDKAHLNLHINSLELGDSAVYFCASSQGQGVAKNIQYFGAGTRLSVL.

The CDR3 loop reads CASSLADCGYTF. CDR3 DNA sequence: TGTGCCAGCAGCTTGGCAGACTGTGGCTACACCTTC. The J gene is TRBJ1-2, the V gene TRBV7-2; D ambiguous. V gave up 3 bases and J gave up 7 bases, with 9 bases separating them. CDR1 is SGHTA, CDR2 FQGNSA, per germline. The CDR3 is 12 amino acids.

V and J are TRBV28 and TRBJ1-5; TRBD1 might be the D (6 bases). Germline V gives CDR1 MDHEN, CDR2 SYDVKM. Trimming removed 3 bases from V and 6 bases from J, with 9 bases in between. The CDR3 runs 13 residues. The CDR3 DNA reads TGTGCCAGCAGTTTCCACAGGGTTCAGCCCCAGCATTTT. The encoded protein is CASSFHRVQPQHF.

This clonotype was seen only a few times. The CDR3 loop reads CASSSTSNYGYTF. The CDR3 DNA reads TGTGCCAGCAGTTCAACAAGTAACTATGGCTACACCTTC. V usage is TRBV12-3 or TRBV12-4 and J usage is TRBJ1-2; D gene ambiguous. V was clipped by 4 bases and J by 1 base, with 7 bases between them. The CDR3 sequence is 13 residues long.

The sample holds a few counts of this clonotype. V gene TRBV7-2 combines with J gene TRBJ2-3; 9 bases line up with TRBD2. The J segment lost 2 bases and the V segment lost 5 bases, leaving 5 bases of the junction unmatched. The V gene's germline CDR1 is SGHTA and CDR2 FQGNSA. There are 15 residues in the CDR3. DNA for the CDR3: TGTGCCAGCAGCCTACAGCGGGGGGTCACAGATACGCAGTATTTT. Amino acids: CASSLQRGVTDTQYF.